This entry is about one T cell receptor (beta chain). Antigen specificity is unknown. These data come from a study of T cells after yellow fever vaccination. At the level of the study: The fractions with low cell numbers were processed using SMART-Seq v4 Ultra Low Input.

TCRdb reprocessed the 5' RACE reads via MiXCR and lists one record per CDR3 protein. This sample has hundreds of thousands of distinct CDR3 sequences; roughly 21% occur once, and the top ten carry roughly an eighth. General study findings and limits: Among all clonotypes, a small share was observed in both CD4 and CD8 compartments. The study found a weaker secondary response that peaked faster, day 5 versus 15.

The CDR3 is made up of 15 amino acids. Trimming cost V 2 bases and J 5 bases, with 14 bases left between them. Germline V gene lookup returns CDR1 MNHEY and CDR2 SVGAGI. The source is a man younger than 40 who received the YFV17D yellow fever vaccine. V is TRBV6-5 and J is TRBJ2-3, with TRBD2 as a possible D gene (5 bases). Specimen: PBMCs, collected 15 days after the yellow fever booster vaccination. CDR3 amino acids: CASSYRASLGDTQYF. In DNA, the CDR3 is TGTGCCAGCAGTTACAGGGCTAGCCTTGGAGATACGCAGTATTTT.